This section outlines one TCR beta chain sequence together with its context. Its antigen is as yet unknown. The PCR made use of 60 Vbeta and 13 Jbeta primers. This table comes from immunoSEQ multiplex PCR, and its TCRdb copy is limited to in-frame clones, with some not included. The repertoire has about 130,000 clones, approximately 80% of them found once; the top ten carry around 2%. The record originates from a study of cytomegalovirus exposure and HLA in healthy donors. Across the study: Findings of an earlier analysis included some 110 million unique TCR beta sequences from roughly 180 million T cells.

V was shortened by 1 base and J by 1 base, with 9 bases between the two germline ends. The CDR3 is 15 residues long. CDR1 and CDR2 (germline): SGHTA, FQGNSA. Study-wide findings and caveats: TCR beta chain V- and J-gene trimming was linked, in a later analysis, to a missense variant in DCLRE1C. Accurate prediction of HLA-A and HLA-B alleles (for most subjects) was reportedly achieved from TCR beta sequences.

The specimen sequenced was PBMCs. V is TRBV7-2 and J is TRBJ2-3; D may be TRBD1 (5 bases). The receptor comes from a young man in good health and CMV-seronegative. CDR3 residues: CASSLGGLRTDTQYF. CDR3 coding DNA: TGTGCCAGCAGCTTAGGGGGCCTACGCACAGATACGCAGTATTTT.